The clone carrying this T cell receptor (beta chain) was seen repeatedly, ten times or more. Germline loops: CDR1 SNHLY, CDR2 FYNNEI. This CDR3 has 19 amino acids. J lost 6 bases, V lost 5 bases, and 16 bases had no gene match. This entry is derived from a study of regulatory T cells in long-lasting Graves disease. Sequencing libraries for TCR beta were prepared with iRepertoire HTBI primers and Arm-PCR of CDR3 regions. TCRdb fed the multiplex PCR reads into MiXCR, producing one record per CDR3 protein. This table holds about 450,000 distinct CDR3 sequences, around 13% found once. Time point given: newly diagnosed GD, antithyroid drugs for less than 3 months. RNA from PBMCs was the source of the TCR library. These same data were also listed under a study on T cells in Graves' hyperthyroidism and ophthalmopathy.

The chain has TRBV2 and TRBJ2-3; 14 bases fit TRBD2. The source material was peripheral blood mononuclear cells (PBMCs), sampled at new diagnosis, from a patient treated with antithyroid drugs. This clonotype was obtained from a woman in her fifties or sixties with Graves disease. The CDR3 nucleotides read TGTGCCAGCAGTCTACCGGGACTAGCGGGAGTGGGGTCCGGGGATACGCAGTATTTT. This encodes CASSLPGLAGVGSGDTQYF.